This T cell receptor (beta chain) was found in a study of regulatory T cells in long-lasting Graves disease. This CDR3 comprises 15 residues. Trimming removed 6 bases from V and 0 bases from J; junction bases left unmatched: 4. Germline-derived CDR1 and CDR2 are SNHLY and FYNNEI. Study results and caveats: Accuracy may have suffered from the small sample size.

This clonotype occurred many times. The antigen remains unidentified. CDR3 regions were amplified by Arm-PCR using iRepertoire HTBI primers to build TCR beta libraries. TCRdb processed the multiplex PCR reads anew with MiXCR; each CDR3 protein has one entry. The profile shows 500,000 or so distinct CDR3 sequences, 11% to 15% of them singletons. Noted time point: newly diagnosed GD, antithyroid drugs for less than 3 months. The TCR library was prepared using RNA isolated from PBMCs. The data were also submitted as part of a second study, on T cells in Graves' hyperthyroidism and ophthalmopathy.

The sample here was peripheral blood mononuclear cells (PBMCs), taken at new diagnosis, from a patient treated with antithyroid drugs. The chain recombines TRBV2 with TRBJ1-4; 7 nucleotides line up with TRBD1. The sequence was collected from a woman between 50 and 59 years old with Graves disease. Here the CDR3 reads CASRRDRPTNEKLFF. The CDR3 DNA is TGTGCCAGCAGAAGGGACAGACCAACTAATGAAAAACTGTTTTTT.